The 32 T cell receptor beta chains presented below share a single source sample, sequenced in a study of PD-L1 blockade in urothelial cancer. Stated time point: pretreatment peripheral blood. Only in-frame clones appear in the TCRdb table, and some are missing; sequencing was by immunoSEQ multiplex PCR. The profile shows approximately 55,000 clones, about 86% of them singletons. Sequencing used PBMCs, obtained around atezolizumab (anti-PD-L1) treatment. These receptors were obtained from a man in his fifties or sixties with urothelial cancer.

This clone has a handful of counts. The V gene is TRBV9, the J gene TRBJ1-2, with D possibly being TRBD1 (6 bases). From germline, CDR1 is SGDLS and CDR2 YYNGEE. The CDR3 has 12 residues. Trimming left V 3 bases short and J 12 bases short, with 15 bases between. The CDR3 reads CASSAGQSFNTF. The CDR3 DNA reads as TGTGCCAGCAGCGCCGGACAGTCCTTTAACACCTTC.

The chain links TRBV19 to TRBJ2-5; the match to TRBD1 covers 7 bases. Germline V gene sequence: CDR1 LNHDA, CDR2 SQIVND (reference sequence). The V gene end was trimmed by 6 bases and the J gene end by 4 bases; junction bases not matched to a gene: 2. The CDR3 has 12 residues. CDR3 bases: TGTGCCAGTAGACAGGGGCTAGAGACCCAGTACTTC. This codes for CASRQGLETQYF.

This clone has more than one count but fewer than ten. This chain uses TRBV6-1 with TRBJ1-2, with no clear D. Trimming removed 4 bases at V and 8 bases at J, with 11 bases between. The CDR3 has 12 amino acids. Germline V gene data show CDR1 as MNHNS and CDR2 as SASEGT. The CDR3 DNA follows: TGTGCCAGCAGTGCAGAATTCTCCGGCTACACCTTC. This encodes CASSAEFSGYTF.

V and J are TRBV5-1 and TRBJ1-4, with TRBD1 matching 8 bases. V gave up 3 bases and J gave up 7 bases; unmatched junction bases: 5. Germline V CDR1 and CDR2: SGHRS, YFSETQ. The CDR3 is made up of 14 amino acids. The CDR3 region is CASSWTGSGEKLFF. The CDR3 DNA follows: TGCGCCAGCAGCTGGACAGGGTCGGGTGAAAAACTGTTTTTT.

The genes are TRBV29-1 and TRBJ2-1, with D possibly TRBD2 on 7 matching bases. The CDR3 has 13 residues. Per germline, CDR1 SQVTM and CDR2 ANQGSEA. V gave up 7 bases and J gave up 7 bases, with 17 bases separating them. The CDR3 is CSAWGGPRNEQFF. The CDR3 nucleotides are TGCAGCGCCTGGGGGGGGCCGCGGAATGAGCAGTTCTTC.

The chain couples TRBV4-1 to TRBJ2-3; a possible D gene is TRBD2 (6 bases). Germline V lookup: CDR1 MGHRA, CDR2 YSYEKL. V was trimmed by 4 bases and J by 9 bases, leaving 14 bases between them. The CDR3 runs 13 residues. The CDR3 loop reads CASSLSWGETQYF. CDR3 bases: TGCGCCAGCAGCCTTTCGTGGGGGGAGACGCAGTATTTT.

This chain joins TRBV27 and TRBJ2-5; D is possibly TRBD2 (5 bases). The V and J ends lost 2 bases and 5 bases respectively, with 27 bases between them. The length of the CDR3 is 19 residues. Looked up from germline, CDR1 is MNHEY and CDR2 is SMNVEV (reference sequence). The CDR3 nucleotides are TGTGCCAGCAGTTTAGAATTTCGCGGGTGGGCCCGGGGAGTGGAGACCCAGTACTTC. Translated, it gives CASSLEFRGWARGVETQYF.

This clone turned up a few times. The chain has TRBV21-1 and TRBJ2-7; TRBD1, as called in the table, went unchecked against the DNA. TRBV21-1 is marked as a pseudogene. The CDR3 has 13 amino acids. CDR3 residues: CASSQDSSYEQYF. Written as DNA, the CDR3 is TGTGCCAGCAGCCAGGACAGTTCCTACGAGCAGTACTTC.

The CDR3 is CASSELRDMNTEAFF. CDR3 nucleotides: TGTGCCAGCAGTGAATTGAGGGACATGAACACTGAAGCTTTCTTT. The chain uses TRBV2 and TRBJ1-1, with D possibly matching TRBD1 (6 bases). Germline CDR1 SNHLY, CDR2 FYNNEI. The V and J ends lost 2 bases and 0 bases respectively, with 10 bases between them. CDR3 length: 15 residues.

CDR3 DNA sequence: TGTGCCAGTATACCCACAGGACGGAGTATTCAGCCCCAGCATTTT. It encodes CASIPTGRSIQPQHF. This rearrangement joins TRBV19 to TRBJ1-5; TRBD1 is a possible D gene (5 bases). CDR3 length equals 15 residues. The germline V and J ends were trimmed by 7 bases and 6 bases, with 19 bases remaining between them. Germline-derived CDR1 and CDR2 are LNHDA and SQIVND (reference sequence). Full variable domain (rest looked up from reference TRBV19 and TRBJ1-5): DGGITQSPKYLFRKEGQNVTLSCEQNLNHDAMYWYRQDPGQGLRLIYYSQIVNDFQKGDIAEGYSVSREKKESFPLTVTSAQKNPTAFYLCASIPTGRSIQPQHFGDGTRLSIL.

This rearrangement joins TRBV6-6 to TRBJ2-7; TRBD2 aligns across 9 bases. Germline loops: CDR1 MNHNY, CDR2 SVGAGI (reference sequence). The CDR3 is 13 residues long. Trimming took 7 bases from V and 3 from J; bases not matched to a gene: 4. The CDR3 DNA reads as TGTGCCAGCACCCAAGCGGGAGGCTACGAGCAGTACTTC. It codes for CASTQAGGYEQYF.

V and J are TRBV6-1 and TRBJ1-6; D is uncertain. Germline CDR1 MNHNS, CDR2 SASEGT. This CDR3 comprises 13 residues. The V end lost 8 bases, the J end lost 1 base, and 6 bases lay between the germline ends. The CDR3 loop is CASRFSYNSPLHF. CDR3 bases: TGTGCCAGCCGGTTTTCCTATAATTCACCCCTCCACTTT.

This clone showed up just once. The rearrangement uses TRBV10-3 and TRBJ2-2, with TRBD2 as a possible D gene (5 bases). CDR1 ENHRY and CDR2 SYGVKD come from the germline V gene. This CDR3 region has 15 residues. The V gene lost 6 bases and the J gene lost 3 bases, with 14 bases spanning the gap. The CDR3 here is CAIREEGQDTGELFF. Written as DNA, the CDR3 is TGTGCCATCAGGGAGGAAGGCCAGGACACCGGGGAGCTGTTTTTT.

The rearrangement uses TRBV19 and TRBJ1-5, with a tentative D call TRBD1 (5 bases). Germline loops: CDR1 LNHDA, CDR2 SQIVND (reference sequence). The V end was cut by 7 bases, the J end by 2 bases, with 18 bases between. This CDR3 has 16 amino acids. In DNA, the CDR3 is TGTGCCAGTACCCCCCTCGGGGGAGCGGGCAATCAGCCCCAGCATTTT. Amino acids: CASTPLGGAGNQPQHF.

The rearrangement links TRBV7-2 to TRBJ2-7, with D possibly TRBD1 on 7 matching bases. Germline V gene data show CDR1 as SGHTA and CDR2 as FQGNSA. The CDR3 is made up of 15 amino acids. V lost 1 base to trimming and J lost 4 bases, with 14 bases between them. The CDR3 is CASSLVQGGLYEQYF. The DNA for the CDR3 is TGTGCCAGCAGCTTAGTCCAGGGGGGTTTATACGAGCAGTACTTC.

The chain joins TRBV28 to TRBJ2-7; TRBD2 agrees at 7 bases. Germline lookup yields CDR1 MDHEN and CDR2 SYDVKM. The junction had 12 bases not matched to a gene; V was cut back by 10 bases and J by 6 bases. The CDR3 has 13 amino acids. The CDR3 region has the DNA TGTGCCACCGGGGGAGGGCTCCGGGTCGAGCAGTACTTC. Its translation is CATGGGLRVEQYF.

This chain uses TRBV9 with TRBJ2-3, with D perhaps matching TRBD1 (5 bases). Germline V CDR1 and CDR2: SGDLS, YYNGEE. The CDR3 consists of 14 residues. V lost 3 bases, J lost 2 bases, and 10 bases lay in between. Here the CDR3 reads CASSAGHITDTQYF. As DNA, the CDR3 is TGTGCCAGCAGCGCTGGACACATCACAGATACGCAGTATTTT.

This clone was found a few times. The chain employs TRBV14 and TRBJ1-6, with D possibly matching TRBD1 (5 bases). Looked up from germline, CDR1 is SGHDN and CDR2 is FVKESK. The V and J ends lost 0 bases and 10 bases respectively, with 13 bases between them. The length of the CDR3 is 15 residues. This chain's CDR3 is CASSQDPQGKSPLHF. DNA for the CDR3: TGTGCCAGCAGCCAAGATCCGCAGGGCAAATCACCCCTCCACTTT.

The chain couples TRBV7-9 to TRBJ1-5; D ambiguous. This CDR3 spans 16 amino acids. The germline gives CDR1 SEHNR, CDR2 FQNEAQ (reference sequence). Trimming pared 3 bases from V and 2 bases from J, leaving 14 bases between. CDR3 sequence reads: CASSFWSVHGNQPQHF. The CDR3 DNA sequence: TGTGCCAGCAGCTTCTGGTCAGTCCATGGCAATCAGCCCCAGCATTTT.

The chain carries TRBV7-2 and TRBJ1-5; TRBD1 might be the D (5 bases). V lost 5 bases and J 0 bases, leaving 8 bases between the germline ends. Germline V lookup: CDR1 SGHTA, CDR2 FQGNSA. There are 14 residues in the CDR3. The CDR3 sequence is CASSADSSNQPQHF. In DNA, the CDR3 is TGTGCCAGCAGCGCAGACAGTAGCAATCAGCCCCAGCATTTT.

CDR3 DNA sequence: TGCGCCAGCGCCAAGACAGGGGACGTTATTTACGAGCAGTACTTC. Protein product: CASAKTGDVIYEQYF. The chain recombines TRBV5-1 with TRBJ2-7, with 8 bases lining up with TRBD1. The CDR3 is made up of 15 amino acids. Germline-derived CDR1 and CDR2 are SGHRS and YFSETQ. V was clipped by 7 bases and J by 4 bases; unmatched bases: 13.

This chain links TRBV11-2 with TRBJ1-2; D is ambiguous. Germline CDR1 SGHAT, CDR2 FQNNGV. The CDR3 consists of 15 residues. V was clipped by 4 bases and J by 3 bases, with 15 bases between them. The DNA of the CDR3 is TGTGCCAGCAGCTCCTTAAGGTCAGACTACTATGGCTACACCTTC. Protein sequence: CASSSLRSDYYGYTF.

The gene calls are TRBV6-1 and TRBJ2-3, with D possibly TRBD2 on 5 matching bases. Germline V gene lookup returns CDR1 MNHNS and CDR2 SASEGT. The CDR3 spans 16 residues. Trimming pared 1 base from V and 3 bases from J, leaving 14 bases between. The CDR3 nucleotides read TGTGCCAGCAGTGAAGTTGGTCTAGCTAGAACAGATACGCAGTATTTT. Residues: CASSEVGLARTDTQYF.

The chain recombines TRBV7-9 with TRBJ2-2; D gene uncertain. CDR3 size: 15 residues. Trimming took off 4 bases at V and 1 base at J, with 10 bases between the two ends. Germline V lookup: CDR1 SEHNR, CDR2 FQNEAQ (reference sequence). The CDR3 DNA follows: TGTGCCAGCAGCTCGACTTCGCGGAACACCGGGGAGCTGTTTTTT. Amino acid sequence: CASSSTSRNTGELFF.

J is TRBJ1-2 and V is TRBV9; no reliable D call. Trimming stripped 5 bases from V and 4 bases from J, with 12 bases between. Germline V CDR1 and CDR2: SGDLS, YYNGEE. CDR3 length: 13 residues. CDR3 protein: CASRREEGYGYTF. CDR3 sequence (DNA): TGTGCCAGCAGGAGAGAGGAAGGCTATGGCTACACCTTC.

The chain carries TRBV18 and TRBJ2-7, with no clear D. V lost 2 bases to trimming and J lost 1 base, with 6 bases between them. The CDR3 length is 13 residues. Germline V gives CDR1 KGHSH, CDR2 LQKENI. DNA for the CDR3: TGTGCCAGCTCACCAGGCCCTTCCTACGAGCAGTACTTC. Its translation is CASSPGPSYEQYF. The full variable domain, completed using reference TRBV18 and TRBJ2-7, is NAGVMQNPRHLVRRRGQEARLRCSPMKGHSHVYWYRQLPEEGLKFMVYLQKENIIDESGMPKERFSAEFPKEGPSILRIQQVVRGDSAAYFCASSPGPSYEQYFGPGTRLTVT.

This chain links TRBV29-1 with TRBJ1-2; unclear D gene. Germline assignment: CDR1 SQVTM and CDR2 ANQGSEA. The V end was cut by 8 bases, the J end by 8 bases, with 21 bases between. The CDR3 sequence is 13 residues long. The CDR3 DNA follows: TGCAGCTGCAAAGGTGGGGATGGCGGGGGCTACACCTTC. This encodes CSCKGGDGGGYTF.

V usage is TRBV4-1 and J usage is TRBJ2-2; D might be TRBD2 (6 bases). The CDR3 loop spans 19 amino acids. Germline V gene data show CDR1 as MGHRA and CDR2 as YSYEKL. The V end lost 0 bases, the J end lost 0 bases, and 17 bases lay between the germline ends. CDR3 DNA: TGCGCCAGCAGCCAAGATAAAACGGGAAGCGGGTCGAACACCGGGGAGCTGTTTTTT. It codes for CASSQDKTGSGSNTGELFF.

The V call is TRBV15, the J call TRBJ2-1; TRBD1 is a possible D gene (5 bases). Germline CDR1 is LNHNV and CDR2 is YYDKDF (reference sequence). The V and J ends lost 1 base and 4 bases respectively, with 14 bases between them. This CDR3 has 16 residues. The CDR3 coding sequence is TGTGCCACCAGCAGAGCGAGGACACCGACTTACAATGAGCAGTTCTTC. This codes for CATSRARTPTYNEQFF.

The chain has TRBV12-5 and TRBJ1-1; the D gene is possibly TRBD1 (6 bases). This CDR3 has 13 amino acids. V lost 7 bases and J lost 5, with 14 bases in between. CDR1 and CDR2 (germline): LGHNT, FRNRAP. CDR3 sequence (DNA): TGTGCTAGTGAGGCGGCCCAGGGGACTGAAGCTTTCTTT. As protein: CASEAAQGTEAFF.

This chain uses TRBV7-8 with TRBJ1-1; 8 nucleotides agree with TRBD1. Germline CDR1 SGHVS, CDR2 FQNEAQ. After removal of 3 bases from V and 1 base from J, the junction contained 4 bases not matched to a gene. This CDR3 spans 15 amino acids. The CDR3 region is CASSLIGQGNTEAFF. In nucleotides, the CDR3 is TGTGCCAGCAGCTTGATCGGACAGGGGAACACTGAAGCTTTCTTT.

The chain links TRBV4-2 to TRBJ2-7, with a weak D call TRBD2 (5 bases). The CDR3 length is 14 residues. Trimming cost V 2 bases and J 2 bases, with 10 bases left between them. The germline CDR1 and CDR2 sequences are LGHNA and YNFKEQ. CDR3 nucleotide sequence: TGTGCCAGCAGCCAAAGGACTTCCACCTACGAGCAGTACTTC. Its translation: CASSQRTSTYEQYF.